This TCR beta chain was documented in a study of regulatory T cells in long-lasting Graves disease. Time point defined: newly diagnosed GD, antithyroid drugs for less than 3 months. After RNA was extracted from PBMCs, the TCR library was made from it. A word on this clonotype: Since a much larger clone is just one base distant, this may be a read error.

The TCR beta library used iRepertoire HTBI primers with Arm-PCR amplification of CDR3. In TCRdb, the multiplex PCR reads were re-called with MiXCR into one record per CDR3 protein. The sample lists around 500,000 distinct CDR3 sequences; around 11% were seen once. There are 15 residues in the CDR3. The V segment lost 2 bases and the J segment 6 bases; nucleotides outside the gene matches: 9. Germline-derived CDR1 and CDR2 are MNHEY and SVGAGI. This same sample was also taken into another study, of T cells in Graves' hyperthyroidism and ophthalmopathy. That study reports: Aged 18 to 65, the patients had hyperthyroidism that was newly diagnosed and had lasted under 2 months. First-round RT-PCR with HTBI primers amplified the TCR CDR3 region.

The receptor was derived from a woman aged 25 to 45 with Graves disease. The specimen was peripheral blood mononuclear cells (PBMCs), collected at new diagnosis, from a patient treated with antithyroid drugs. The J gene is TRBJ2-5, the V gene TRBV6-5; 7 bases are shared with TRBD1. This CDR3 is CASSYDRQGMKTQYF. CDR3 DNA: TGTGCCAGCAGTTACGATCGACAGGGAATGAAGACCCAGTACTTC.